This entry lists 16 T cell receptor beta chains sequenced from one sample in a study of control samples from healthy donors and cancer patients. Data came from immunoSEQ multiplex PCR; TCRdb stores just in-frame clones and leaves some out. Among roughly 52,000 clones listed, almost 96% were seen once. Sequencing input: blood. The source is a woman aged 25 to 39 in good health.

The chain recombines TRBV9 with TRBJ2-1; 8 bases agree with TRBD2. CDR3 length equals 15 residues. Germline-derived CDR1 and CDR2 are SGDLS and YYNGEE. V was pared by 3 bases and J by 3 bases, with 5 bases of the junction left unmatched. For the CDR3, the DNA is TGTGCCAGCAGCGAAGCGGGAGTTCTCTACAATGAGCAGTTCTTC. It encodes CASSEAGVLYNEQFF.

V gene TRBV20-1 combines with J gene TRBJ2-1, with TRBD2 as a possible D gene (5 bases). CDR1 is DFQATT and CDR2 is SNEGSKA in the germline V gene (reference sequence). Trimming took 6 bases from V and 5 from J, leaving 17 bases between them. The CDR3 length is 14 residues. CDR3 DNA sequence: TGCAGTGCGAGTAGGAGAGGGTCGCACAATGAGCAGTTCTTC. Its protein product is CSASRRGSHNEQFF.

The DNA of the CDR3 is TGTGCCAGCAGTCCCGACAGGGGCAATCAGCCCCAGCATTTT. Its protein product is CASSPDRGNQPQHF. The chain combines TRBV28 with TRBJ1-5; 7 bases are a match to TRBD1. The CDR3 length is 14 residues. CDR1 and CDR2 (germline): MDHEN, SYDVKM. V gave up 5 bases and J gave up 2 bases; unmatched junction bases: 3.

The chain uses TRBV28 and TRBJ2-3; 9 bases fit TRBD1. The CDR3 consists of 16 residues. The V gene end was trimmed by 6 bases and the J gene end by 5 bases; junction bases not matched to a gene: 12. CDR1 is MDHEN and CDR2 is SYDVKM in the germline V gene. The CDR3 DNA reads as TGTGCCAGCAGCCTCCGGGACAGGGCCTTCGAAGATACGCAGTATTTT. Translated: CASSLRDRAFEDTQYF.

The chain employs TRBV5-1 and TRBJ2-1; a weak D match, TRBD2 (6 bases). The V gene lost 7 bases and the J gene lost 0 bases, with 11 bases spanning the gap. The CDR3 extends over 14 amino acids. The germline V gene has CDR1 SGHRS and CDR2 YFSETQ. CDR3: CASGWRDSYNEQFF. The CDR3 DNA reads TGCGCCAGCGGCTGGCGGGACTCCTACAATGAGCAGTTCTTC.

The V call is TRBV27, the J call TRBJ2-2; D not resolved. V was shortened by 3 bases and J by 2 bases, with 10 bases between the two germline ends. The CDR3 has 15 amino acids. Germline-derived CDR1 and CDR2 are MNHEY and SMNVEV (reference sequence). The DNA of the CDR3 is TGTGCCAGCAGTTTGGGATCTGCAAACACCGGGGAGCTGTTTTTT. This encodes CASSLGSANTGELFF.

The CDR3 is CASSVKGTGELFF. The CDR3 nucleotides are TGCGCCAGCAGTGTAAAGGGGACCGGGGAGCTGTTTTTT. The rearrangement links TRBV10-1 to TRBJ2-2, with D maybe TRBD1 (5 bases). V was pared by 4 bases and J by 5 bases, with 8 bases between. CDR1 is WNHNN and CDR2 is SYGVQD in the germline V gene (reference sequence). This CDR3 contains 13 residues.

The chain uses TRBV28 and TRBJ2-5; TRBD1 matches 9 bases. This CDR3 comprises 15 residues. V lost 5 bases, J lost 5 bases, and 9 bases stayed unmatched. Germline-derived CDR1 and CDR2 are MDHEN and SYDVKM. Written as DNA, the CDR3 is TGTGCCAGCAGTCAACCGGGACAGGGAGTTGAGACCCAGTACTTC. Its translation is CASSQPGQGVETQYF.

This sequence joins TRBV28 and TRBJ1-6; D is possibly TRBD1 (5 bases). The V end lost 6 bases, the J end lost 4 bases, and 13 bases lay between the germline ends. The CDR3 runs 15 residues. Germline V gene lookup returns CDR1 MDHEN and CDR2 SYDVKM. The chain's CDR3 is CASRFDREYNSPLHF. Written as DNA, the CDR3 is TGTGCCAGCAGGTTCGACAGAGAGTATAATTCACCCCTCCACTTT. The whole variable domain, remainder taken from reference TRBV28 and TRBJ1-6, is DVKVTQSSRYLVKRTGEKVFLECVQDMDHENMFWYRQDPGLGLRLIYFSYDVKMKEKGDIPEGYSVSREKKERFSLILESASTNQTSMYLCASRFDREYNSPLHFGNGTRLTVT.

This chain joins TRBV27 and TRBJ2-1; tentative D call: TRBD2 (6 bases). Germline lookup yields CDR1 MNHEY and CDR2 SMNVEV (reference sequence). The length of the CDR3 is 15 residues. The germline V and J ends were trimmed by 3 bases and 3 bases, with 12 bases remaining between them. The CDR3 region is CASSFSGPRYNEQFF. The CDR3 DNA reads TGTGCCAGCAGTTTTAGCGGACCCCGCTACAATGAGCAGTTCTTC.

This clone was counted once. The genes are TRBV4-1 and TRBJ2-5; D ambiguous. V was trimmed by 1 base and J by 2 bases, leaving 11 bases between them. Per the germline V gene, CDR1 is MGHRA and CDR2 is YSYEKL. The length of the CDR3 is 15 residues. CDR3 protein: CASSQGPAPQETQYF. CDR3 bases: TGCGCCAGCAGCCAAGGGCCAGCCCCTCAAGAGACCCAGTACTTC.

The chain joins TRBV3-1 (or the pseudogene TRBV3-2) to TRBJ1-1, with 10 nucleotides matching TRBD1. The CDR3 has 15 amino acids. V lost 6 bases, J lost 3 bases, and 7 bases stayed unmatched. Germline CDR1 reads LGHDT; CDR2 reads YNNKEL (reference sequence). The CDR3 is CASSRTTGGYTEAFF. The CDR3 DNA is TGTGCCAGCAGTCGAACGACAGGGGGCTACACTGAAGCTTTCTTT.

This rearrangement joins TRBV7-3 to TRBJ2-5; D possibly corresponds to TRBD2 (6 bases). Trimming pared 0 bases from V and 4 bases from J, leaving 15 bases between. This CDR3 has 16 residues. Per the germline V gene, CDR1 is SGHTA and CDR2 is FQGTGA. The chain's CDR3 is CASSLTGVGGIETQYF. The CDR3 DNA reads TGTGCCAGCAGCTTAACGGGCGTGGGCGGGATAGAGACCCAGTACTTC. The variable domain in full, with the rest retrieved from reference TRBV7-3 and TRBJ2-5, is GAGVSQTPSNKVTEKGKYVELRCDPISGHTALYWYRQSLGQGPEFLIYFQGTGAADDSGLPNDRFFAVRPEGSVSTLKIQRTERGDSAVYLCASSLTGVGGIETQYFGPGTRLLVL.

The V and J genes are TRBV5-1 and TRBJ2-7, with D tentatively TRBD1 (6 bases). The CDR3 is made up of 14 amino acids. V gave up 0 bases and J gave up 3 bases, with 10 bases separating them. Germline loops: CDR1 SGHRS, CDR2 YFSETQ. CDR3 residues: CASSLGTAYYEQYF. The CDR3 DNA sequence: TGCGCCAGCAGCTTGGGGACAGCCTACTACGAGCAGTACTTC. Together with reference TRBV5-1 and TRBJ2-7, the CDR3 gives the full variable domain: KAGVTQTPRYLIKTRGQQVTLSCSPISGHRSVSWYQQTPGQGLQFLFEYFSETQRNKGNFPGRFSGRQFSNSRSEMNVSTLELGDSALYLCASSLGTAYYEQYFGPGTRLTVT.

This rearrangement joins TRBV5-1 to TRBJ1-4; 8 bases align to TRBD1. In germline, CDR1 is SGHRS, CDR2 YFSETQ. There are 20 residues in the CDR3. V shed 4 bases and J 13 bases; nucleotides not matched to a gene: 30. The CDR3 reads CASSASPFGAGGDSGVGLFF. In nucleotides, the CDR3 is TGCGCCAGCAGCGCCTCACCCTTCGGGGCAGGGGGCGACTCTGGGGTGGGACTGTTTTTT.

The CDR3 region is CASSAWTGGRGEAFF. As DNA, the CDR3 is TGTGCCAGCAGTGCCTGGACAGGGGGCCGAGGTGAAGCTTTCTTT. This chain uses TRBV28 with TRBJ1-1, with TRBD1 matching 11 bases. This CDR3 is 15 amino acids long. V dropped 5 bases and J dropped 7; count of bases not matched to a gene: 9. The germline CDR1 and CDR2 sequences are MDHEN and SYDVKM.